These 27 T cell receptor beta chains were sequenced from one sample in a study of control samples from healthy donors and cancer patients. Data came from immunoSEQ multiplex PCR; TCRdb stores just in-frame clones and leaves some out. The table lists 29,000 or so clones, roughly nine tenths of them singletons. Sequenced sample: formalin-fixed, paraffin-embedded tissue. Every receptor here comes from a female donor with melanoma.

The genes are TRBV6-2 or TRBV6-3 and TRBJ2-7; TRBD2 agrees at 7 bases. The V segment lost 2 bases and the J segment 5 bases; nucleotides outside the gene matches: 12. The germline gives CDR1 MNHEY, CDR2 SVGEGT. This CDR3 is built from 16 residues. The CDR3 is CASSYTGSWRENEQYF. The CDR3 region has the DNA TGTGCCAGCAGTTACACAGGAAGCTGGCGGGAGAACGAGCAGTACTTC.

The V gene is TRBV2, the J gene TRBJ1-1; 9 bases match TRBD1. The CDR3 spans 14 residues. Germline CDR1 reads SNHLY; CDR2 reads FYNNEI. Trimming cost V 4 bases and J 3 bases; bases outside gene matches: 3. The CDR3 nucleotides are TGTGCCAGCAGTGGTCACAGGGGGCACACTGAAGCTTTCTTT. Protein sequence: CASSGHRGHTEAFF.

This clone has a single count. This chain links TRBV9 with TRBJ1-2; no definite D call. The CDR3 spans 15 residues. The germline gives CDR1 SGDLS, CDR2 YYNGEE. Trimming cost V 2 bases and J 4 bases, with 15 bases left between them. In nucleotides, the CDR3 is TGTGCCAGCAGCGTTACGGGGAGTAACTCCTATGGCTACACCTTC. Protein sequence: CASSVTGSNSYGYTF. The whole variable domain, remainder taken from reference TRBV9 and TRBJ1-2, is DSGVTQTPKHLITATGQRVTLRCSPRSGDLSVYWYQQSLDQGLQFLIQYYNGEERAKGNILERFSAQQFPDLHSELNLSSLELGDSALYFCASSVTGSNSYGYTFGSGTRLTVV.

The chain couples TRBV6-6 to TRBJ2-7, with D possibly being TRBD1 or TRBD2 (5 bases each). This CDR3 is 15 amino acids long. Looked up from germline, CDR1 is MNHNY and CDR2 is SVGAGI (reference sequence). Trimming shortened V by 2 bases and J by 2 bases, and 13 bases separated the two germline ends. The CDR3 region is CASSYERGRAYEQYF. For the CDR3, the DNA is TGTGCCAGCAGTTACGAGAGGGGCAGGGCCTACGAGCAGTACTTC.

The rearrangement joins TRBV18 to TRBJ1-4; TRBD1 matches 7 bases. V dropped 3 bases and J dropped 8; count of bases not matched to a gene: 9. Germline V gives CDR1 KGHSH, CDR2 LQKENI. The CDR3 covers 15 residues. The CDR3 bases are TGTGCCAGCTCACCCCCCTTGCGGACAGGAGAAAAACTGTTTTTT. Translation gives CASSPPLRTGEKLFF.

The chain is built from TRBV3-1 (or the pseudogene TRBV3-2) and TRBJ2-7, with D perhaps TRBD1 (6 bases). Trimming shortened V by 3 bases and J by 8 bases, and 17 bases separated the two germline ends. The CDR3 contains 14 residues. In germline, CDR1 is LGHDT, CDR2 YNNKEL (reference sequence). Written as DNA, the CDR3 is TGTGCCAGCAGCCACGGGACACTTCCTCCGCAGCAGTACTTC. It encodes CASSHGTLPPQQYF.

The chain links TRBV27 to TRBJ1-2, with D hard to call. Deletions cut 3 bases from V and 2 bases from J, with 4 bases between. This CDR3 is 12 amino acids long. CDR1 MNHEY and CDR2 SMNVEV come from the germline V gene (reference sequence). CDR3 in amino acids: CASSFGNYGYTF. CDR3 DNA sequence: TGTGCCAGCAGTTTTGGGAACTATGGCTACACCTTC.

This CDR3 is CASSRTGGTRSYGYTF. The CDR3 DNA follows: TGTGCCAGCAGCCGGACAGGGGGTACCCGGTCCTATGGCTACACCTTC. J is TRBJ1-2 and V is TRBV7-2, with 10 bases matching TRBD1. The CDR3 is 16 amino acids. Germline CDR1 reads SGHTA; CDR2 reads FQGNSA. J was trimmed by 4 bases and V by 5 bases; bases with no gene match: 10.

This chain uses TRBV27 with TRBJ2-1; 7 bases match TRBD2. V gave up 8 bases and J gave up 4 bases; unmatched junction bases: 14. The germline CDR1 and CDR2 sequences are MNHEY and SMNVEV (reference sequence). The CDR3 covers 16 residues. The CDR3 sequence: CASARDPSGSYNEQFF. The DNA for the CDR3 is TGTGCCAGCGCCCGCGATCCTAGCGGATCGTACAATGAGCAGTTCTTC.

This CDR3 reads CASIIRFDSGNTIYF. The CDR3 DNA is TGTGCCAGTATCATCAGGTTCGACTCTGGAAACACCATATATTTT. The chain combines TRBV19 with TRBJ1-3; D ambiguous. The length of the CDR3 is 15 residues. From germline, CDR1 is LNHDA and CDR2 SQIVND (reference sequence). Trimming removed 7 bases at V and 0 bases at J, with 13 bases between.

CDR3 nucleotide sequence: TGTGCCAGCAGCGTACGCCCTAGCGGGAGCACAGATACGCAGTATTTT. This gives the protein CASSVRPSGSTDTQYF. V and J are TRBV9 and TRBJ2-3, with 8 positions matching TRBD2. The V gene end was trimmed by 1 base and the J gene end by 0 bases; junction bases not matched to a gene: 4. The germline CDR1 and CDR2 sequences are SGDLS and YYNGEE. This CDR3 contains 16 residues.

The rearrangement uses TRBV29-1 and TRBJ1-1; no clear D gene. V lost 6 bases, J lost 5 bases, and 16 bases lay in between. CDR1 and CDR2 (germline): SQVTM, ANQGSEA. The CDR3 sequence is 13 residues long. CDR3 sequence: CSVMISQGTEAFF. The CDR3, as DNA: TGCAGCGTAATGATCTCCCAAGGGACTGAAGCTTTCTTT.

This clone appeared a few times. This chain links TRBV3-1 (or the pseudogene TRBV3-2) with TRBJ2-7; D is undetermined. Trimming removed 2 bases from V and 6 bases from J, with 11 bases in between. CDR3 length: 13 amino acids. CDR1 and CDR2 from the germline V gene are LGHDT and YNNKEL (reference sequence). The CDR3 loop reads CASSQSFVGEQYF. The DNA of the CDR3 is TGTGCCAGCAGCCAATCCTTTGTTGGCGAGCAGTACTTC.

The chain is built from TRBV6-5 and TRBJ1-6; D not certain. CDR1 and CDR2 from the germline V gene are MNHEY and SVGAGI. The germline V and J ends were trimmed by 1 base and 7 bases, with 8 bases remaining between them. The CDR3 length is 14 residues. CDR3 amino acids: CASSYLSKNSPLHF. In DNA form, the CDR3 reads TGTGCCAGCAGTTACTTGTCCAAAAATTCACCCCTCCACTTT.

The CDR3 DNA follows: TGTGCCAGCAGCAAAGATACGGAATATAGCAATCAGCCCCAGCATTTT. It specifies CASSKDTEYSNQPQHF. The chain recombines TRBV21-1 with TRBJ1-5. TRBV21-1 is a listed pseudogene. The CDR3 loop spans 16 amino acids.

The J gene is TRBJ1-1, the V gene TRBV5-1; D unresolved. The germline gives CDR1 SGHRS, CDR2 YFSETQ. V gave up 0 bases and J gave up 4 bases, with 7 bases separating them. This CDR3 spans 13 amino acids. The CDR3 here is CASSLDGVTEAFF. CDR3 coding DNA: TGCGCCAGCAGCTTGGATGGAGTCACTGAAGCTTTCTTT.

The chain links TRBV3-1 (or the pseudogene TRBV3-2) to TRBJ2-2; D ambiguous. Trimming shortened V by 4 bases and J by 8 bases, and 11 bases separated the two germline ends. The CDR3 extends over 13 amino acids. Germline V gene data show CDR1 as LGHDT and CDR2 as YNNKEL (reference sequence). The chain's CDR3 is CASSPSVVGELFF. The CDR3 DNA follows: TGTGCCAGCAGCCCCTCTGTCGTGGGGGAGCTGTTTTTT.

The chain carries TRBV10-2 and TRBJ2-7, with TRBD1 matching over 7 bases. The CDR3 is 15 residues long. The ends lost 4 bases at V and 6 bases at J; junction bases unmatched: 12. CDR1 is WSHSY, CDR2 SAAADI, per germline. CDR3 DNA: TGCGCCAGCAGTGCTTCTAAGGGACAGCTGGGCGAGCAGTACTTC. Protein sequence: CASSASKGQLGEQYF.

The V gene is TRBV7-2, the J gene TRBJ2-7; possible D gene TRBD1, 6 bases. This CDR3 has 14 residues. The germline gives CDR1 SGHTA, CDR2 FQGNSA. V lost 5 bases and J lost 1, with 12 bases in between. This chain's CDR3 is CASSIRGPSYEQYF. In nucleotides, the CDR3 is TGTGCCAGCAGCATCAGGGGCCCATCCTACGAGCAGTACTTC.

V is TRBV2 and J is TRBJ2-5, with TRBD1 identical over 9 bases. V dropped 0 bases and J dropped 1; count of bases not matched to a gene: 9. There are 18 residues in the CDR3. Germline V CDR1 and CDR2: SNHLY, FYNNEI. The CDR3 spells CASSEAFDWGQGQETQYF. CDR3 coding DNA: TGTGCCAGCAGTGAAGCGTTTGACTGGGGACAGGGCCAAGAGACCCAGTACTTC.

This rearrangement joins TRBV27 to TRBJ1-1, with 8 bases lining up with TRBD1. CDR1 is MNHEY, CDR2 SMNVEV, per germline (reference sequence). Germline trimming cut 5 bases from V and 8 bases from J; bases unmatched to any gene: 10. The CDR3 extends over 14 amino acids. The CDR3 sequence: CASSLIPGQDEAFF. The CDR3 DNA sequence: TGTGCCAGCAGTCTCATACCGGGACAGGACGAAGCTTTCTTT.

The V and J genes are TRBV6-5 and TRBJ2-1, with D maybe TRBD2 (6 bases). The V and J ends lost 2 bases and 1 base respectively, with 9 bases between them. CDR3 length: 15 amino acids. Germline V gene data show CDR1 as MNHEY and CDR2 as SVGAGI. The CDR3 DNA reads as TGTGCCAGCAGTTACGCGGCGGGGTCCTACAATGAGCAGTTCTTC. As protein: CASSYAAGSYNEQFF.

V usage is TRBV4-2 and J usage is TRBJ2-7; D uncertain. Germline V gene data show CDR1 as LGHNA and CDR2 as YNFKEQ. V shed 3 bases and J shed 4 bases, with 16 bases lying between them. The CDR3 runs 15 residues. The CDR3 DNA reads TGTGCCAGCAGCCAGGAAAAAAATACGGTTTACGAGCAGTACTTC. Its protein product is CASSQEKNTVYEQYF.

This chain connects TRBV2 to TRBJ1-6; D is undetermined. The V gene lost 7 bases and the J gene lost 11 bases, with 18 bases spanning the gap. Germline assignment: CDR1 SNHLY and CDR2 FYNNEI. The CDR3 extends over 14 amino acids. As DNA, the CDR3 is TGTGCCAGCAAGGTCGACAATTCCCCCCCACCCCTCCACTTT. Protein product: CASKVDNSPPPLHF.

This chain links TRBV7-9 with TRBJ2-7; 8 nucleotides match TRBD1. Germline-derived CDR1 and CDR2 are SEHNR and FQNEAQ (reference sequence). The CDR3 is 12 amino acids. The CDR3 is CAETGDSYEQYF. In DNA form, the CDR3 reads TGTGCAGAGACAGGGGATTCCTACGAGCAGTACTTC.

The J gene is TRBJ2-3, the V gene TRBV6-2 or TRBV6-3; 8 bases match TRBD1. Losses at the gene ends were 0 bases for V and 2 bases for J; bases not matched to a gene: 10. Germline V CDR1 and CDR2: MNHEY, SVGEGT. CDR3 length: 18 residues. The CDR3 loop is CASSYSGLMDRDTDTQYF. DNA of the CDR3: TGTGCCAGCAGTTACTCGGGGTTAATGGACAGGGACACAGATACGCAGTATTTT.

On this clone: Within the sample, other DNA sequences also encode this same CDR3. The chain is built from TRBV14 and TRBJ1-1, with D maybe TRBD1 (5 bases). The CDR3 runs to 13 residues. Germline lookup yields CDR1 SGHDN and CDR2 FVKESK. Trimming removed 4 bases from V and 0 bases from J, with 6 bases in between. The CDR3 here is CASSPGVNTEAFF. CDR3 DNA sequence: TGTGCCAGCAGCCCGGGGGTGAACACTGAAGCTTTCTTT.